This T cell receptor (beta chain) was found in a study of shared clonotypes between healthy human individuals. Naive-designated CD8 cells lacked CD45RO, were positively enriched for CCR7, and omitted terminally differentiated effector memory CD45RA+ cells. Donors had no recently reported acute infections or vaccinations and were HIV-negative. The protocol was immunoSEQ multiplex PCR, while the TCRdb copy is restricted to in-frame clones and leaves out a portion. The sample gives about 2.2 million clones, 85% to 95% of which show up once; under 2% is in the top ten. CDR3 length: 13 amino acids. From germline, CDR1 is LNHNV and CDR2 YYDKDF (reference sequence). Trimming removed 5 bases at V and 5 bases at J, with 12 bases between.

Input material: naive CD8+ T cells from PBMCs. The sequence came from a man between 18 and 29 years old in good health. Some clones in this sample may be carry-over from other donors' samples. The chain carries TRBV15 and TRBJ1-2; D is ambiguous. CDR3 nucleotide sequence: TGTGCCACCAGCGAGAGAGGGTTATATGGCTACACCTTC. It is translated as CATSERGLYGYTF. The full variable domain, with the rest looked up from reference TRBV15 and TRBJ1-2, is DAMVIQNPRYQVTQFGKPVTLSCSQTLNHNVMYWYQQKSSQAPKLLFHYYDKDFNNEADTPDNFQSRRPNTSFCFLDIRSPGLGDTAMYLCATSERGLYGYTFGSGTRLTVV.